These 2 T cell receptor beta chains came from one sample sequenced in a study of identical twins. Each CDR3 protein gets one entry after TCRdb re-called the 5' RACE reads with MiXCR. The table includes 500,000 or so distinct CDR3 sequences, under 25% detected once. These same data were also listed under a study on T cells expressing NK-cell markers.

The specimen sequenced was CD4+ T cells sorted from blood. These receptors were obtained from a woman between 18 and 30 years old in good health.

The CDR3 sequence is CASSFMAPDGYTF. In DNA, the CDR3 is TGCGCCAGCAGCTTTATGGCCCCGGATGGCTACACCTTC. The genes are TRBV5-1 and TRBJ1-2; D gene uncertain. The CDR3 has 13 residues. V gave up 2 bases and J gave up 6 bases, with 11 bases separating them. Germline CDR1 reads SGHRS; CDR2 reads YFSETQ.

This clonotype was counted a few times. The chain uses TRBV13 and TRBJ2-7, with TRBD2 as a possible D gene (6 bases). The germline CDR1 and CDR2 sequences are PRHDT and FYEKMQ (reference sequence). The V end lost 7 bases, the J end lost 2 bases, and 18 bases lay between the germline ends. This CDR3 has 15 residues. The CDR3 coding sequence is TGTGCCAGCAACAACCCGGGACTTTCAGCCTACGAGCAGTACTTC. Its translation is CASNNPGLSAYEQYF.